These T cell receptor beta chains were read from a single sample in a study of T-cell memory formation after mild COVID-19. TCRdb ran MiXCR on the 5' RACE reads and lists one entry per CDR3 protein. The data contain about 84,000 distinct CDR3 sequences, approximately 15% of them seen just once; the ten biggest clones take up 31%. The specimen was PBMCs or a T cell subset sorted from them (not recorded which). These receptors were obtained from an adult woman who had mild COVID-19 (a few samples of this study predate the infection). Cell type and time point are not known. CDR3s include the opening cysteine and the closing phenylalanine or tryptophan. D genes are given only for firm matches. Expanded clones get a size class; other rows say once, few or many, or leave the size out.

j_call d_call clone_size v_call cdr3_nt cdr3_aa
TRBJ2-7 - few TRBV29-1 TGCAGCGTCCGAGATGGTAAAGGACAGTCATACTTC CSVRDGKGQSYF
TRBJ2-7 TRBD1 few TRBV27 TGTGCCAGCAGTCCCGGGACAGGGGTTTTAGAGCAGTACTTC CASSPGTGVLEQYF
TRBJ2-1 - many TRBV20-1 TGCAGTGCTAGTAGGCAGGGTCCCTACAATGAGCAGTTCTTC CSASRQGPYNEQFF
TRBJ2-7 TRBD1 few TRBV27 TGTGCCAGCAGCAACCATTGGGGGACAGGTAGGACCGAGCAGTACTTC CASSNHWGTGRTEQYF
TRBJ2-7 - few TRBV5-1 TGCGCCAGCAGCCCTCCTTCTGCGAACGAGCAGTACTTC CASSPPSANEQYF
TRBJ2-1 - few TRBV2 TGTGCCAGCACCGGGCCTAGCGTAGATGAGCAGTTCTTC CASTGPSVDEQFF
TRBJ2-5 - few TRBV12-3/TRBV12-4 TGTGCCAGCAGTTCAAGGACAAAAGAGACCCAGTACTTC CASSSRTKETQYF
TRBJ2-2 - - TRBV24-1 TGTGCCACGAGCTGGGGCACCGGGGAGCTGTTTTTT CATSWGTGELFF
TRBJ2-2 - few TRBV2 TGTGCCACGGGAGGGGGCAAGCTGTTTTTT CATGGGKLFF
TRBJ2-2 - few TRBV30 TGTGCCTGGACGAATACGGTAGAGGGTCCCTACACCGGGGAGCTGTTTTTT CAWTNTVEGPYTGELFF
TRBJ1-4 TRBD1 - TRBV15 TGTGCCACCAGCGGGGACAGGGCAGAACTGTTTTTT CATSGDRAELFF
TRBJ2-4 - - TRBV12-3/TRBV12-4 TGTGCCAGCAGGGAAAGGACCCGGGCCCGAAACATTCAGTACTTC CASRERTRARNIQYF
TRBJ2-7 - many TRBV20-1 TGCAGTGCTAGAGGAGTGTTACATACTTCCTACGAGCAGTACTTC CSARGVLHTSYEQYF
TRBJ2-2 TRBD2 few TRBV7-3 TGTGCCAGCAGCTTAAGTGGCGGGGGTCGCACCGGGGAGCTGTTTTTT CASSLSGGGRTGELFF
TRBJ2-7 - - TRBV5-1 TGCGCCAGCAGCTCCTCCAGGACCGCGTCCTACGAGCAGTACTTC CASSSSRTASYEQYF
TRBJ2-7 - many TRBV11-3 TGTGCCAGCAGCCCCCAGGGGGGTATGTCTTACGAGCAGTACTTC CASSPQGGMSYEQYF
TRBJ1-4 - once TRBV7-9 TGTGCCAGCAGCGGATTCGGGGCAACTAATGAAAAACTGTTTTTT CASSGFGATNEKLFF
TRBJ1-1 - - TRBV5-1 TGCGCCAGCAGCTTGGGCAGGGAGAACACTGAAGCTTTCTTT CASSLGRENTEAFF
TRBJ2-7 - once TRBV5-1 TGCGCCAGCAGGCCCGAGGGAGCGGGCTATTACGAGCAGTACTTC CASRPEGAGYYEQYF
TRBJ2-7 - few TRBV2 TGTGCCAGCAGCCAGGCCCCGTCCTACGAGCAGTACTTC CASSQAPSYEQYF
TRBJ2-3 TRBD2 few TRBV20-1 TGCAGTGCCTGGGGTGTCGGTAGCGGGAGGATCCCAGATACGCAGTATTTT CSAWGVGSGRIPDTQYF
TRBJ2-7 - many TRBV12-3/TRBV12-4 TGTGCCAGCAGTTTACTACAGGGCTACGAGCAGTACTTC CASSLLQGYEQYF
TRBJ2-3 - many TRBV9 TGTGCCAGCAGCGGGACTAACGGGGATACGCAGTATTTT CASSGTNGDTQYF
TRBJ2-3 - few TRBV25-1 TGTGCCAGCAGTGAGATGCCCGAACATACGCAGTATTTT CASSEMPEHTQYF
TRBJ2-2 TRBD1 few TRBV7-6 TGTGCCAGCAGCCCGCGACAGGGGCCGAACACCGGGGAGCTGTTTTTT CASSPRQGPNTGELFF
TRBJ2-7 - few TRBV7-6 TGTGCCAGCAGCTTAAAAGGGACCTCCTACGAGCAGTACTTC CASSLKGTSYEQYF
TRBJ2-5 TRBD2 few TRBV7-9 TGTGCCAGCAGCTCCTTAGACCTTCTAGCGGGAGGCGGGGAGACCCAGTACTTC CASSSLDLLAGGGETQYF
TRBJ2-1 - few TRBV20-1 TGCAGTGCTAGAGCGTTGAATGAGCAGTTCTTC CSARALNEQFF
TRBJ1-2 - - TRBV2 TGTGCCAGCAGTGACAGGACCGTCTATGGCTACACCTTC CASSDRTVYGYTF
TRBJ2-1 TRBD1 few TRBV7-9 TGTGCCAGCAGCTACGGGACAGGAGTTTACAATGAGCAGTTCTTC CASSYGTGVYNEQFF
TRBJ2-3 TRBD1 - TRBV7-9 TGTGCCAGCAGCCACCGACAGGGGCCAGATACGCAGTATTTT CASSHRQGPDTQYF
TRBJ2-7 - - TRBV11-3 TGTGCCAGCAGATCCCTTGAGACCTACGAGCAGTACTTC CASRSLETYEQYF
TRBJ2-7 TRBD2 - TRBV20-1 TGCAGTGCCGGGACTAGCGGATACTACGAGCAGTACTTC CSAGTSGYYEQYF
TRBJ2-3 TRBD1 few TRBV6-2/TRBV6-3 TGTGCCAGCAGCGGGACAGGGAGCACAGATACGCAGTATTTT CASSGTGSTDTQYF
TRBJ2-7 - - TRBV24-1 TGTGCCACCAGTGATCCCCAGGGGGGGCACGAGCAGTACTTC CATSDPQGGHEQYF
TRBJ2-3 TRBD1 few TRBV2 TGTGCCAGCAGCGAATGGACAGGGGGAGGAACAGATACGCAGTATTTT CASSEWTGGGTDTQYF
TRBJ2-2 - few TRBV11-2 TGTGCCATCCAGATAACCGGGGAGCTGTTTTTT CAIQITGELFF
TRBJ2-7 TRBD2 few TRBV4-3 TGCGCCAGCAGCCAAGACTGGACTAGCGGGACATCCTACGAGCAGTACTTC CASSQDWTSGTSYEQYF
TRBJ2-7 TRBD1 few TRBV7-9 TGTGCCAGCAGCTCCCCAACCGGGACAGGCCCCCACGAGCAGTACTTC CASSSPTGTGPHEQYF
TRBJ2-5 TRBD1 few TRBV4-1 TGCGCCAGCAGCCATCCGAGGACAGGGGGCTCGGAGACCCAGTACTTC CASSHPRTGGSETQYF
TRBJ2-7 TRBD1 few TRBV10-3 TGTGCCATCAGTGATAGGGACAGGGGTCACTCCTACGAGCAGTACTTC CAISDRDRGHSYEQYF
TRBJ2-7 - few TRBV12-3/TRBV12-4 TGTGCCAGCAGTTTGTCGGGATTCTACGAGCAGTACTTC CASSLSGFYEQYF
TRBJ2-1 TRBD1 few TRBV6-4 TGTGCCAGCAGCCCGGGACAGGGACCCTACAATGAGCAGTTCTTC CASSPGQGPYNEQFF
TRBJ2-1 - many TRBV9 TGTGCCAGCAGCGTAAATCCCCAGGCGGGTAGCTCCTACAATGAGCAGTTCTTC CASSVNPQAGSSYNEQFF
TRBJ2-3 - - TRBV29-1 TGCAGCGTCCCTACAACGGGGCGGTGGGGCACAGATACGCAGTATTTT CSVPTTGRWGTDTQYF
TRBJ2-5 - - TRBV3-1 TGTGCCAGCCGAACAGGGCGGCTGGGTGTTGTCGAGGTGTTGGAGACCCAGTACTTC CASRTGRLGVVEVLETQYF
TRBJ2-1 TRBD1 few TRBV5-1 TGCGCCAGCTGGGAAGGGGGCGGTGAGCAGTTCTTC CASWEGGGEQFF
TRBJ2-1 TRBD1 few TRBV5-4 TGTGCCAGCAGTTTACGGACAGGAATATACAATGAGCAGTTCTTC CASSLRTGIYNEQFF
TRBJ2-3 - - TRBV7-9 TGTGCCAGCACCCCGGGGGCGGGATCCTTGGATACGCAGTATTTT CASTPGAGSLDTQYF
TRBJ2-5 TRBD2 many TRBV20-1 TGCAGTGCTAAAATCATTCCGGGACTAGCGGGAGGGACTGAGGAGACCCAGTACTTC CSAKIIPGLAGGTEETQYF
TRBJ1-1 - few TRBV7-9 TGTGCCAGCAGCCCACCCGGTGCGGCAGAAGCTTTCTTT CASSPPGAAEAFF
TRBJ2-5 - few TRBV7-2 TGTGCCAGCAGCTTAGGCCTAGTCGGAGAGACCCAGTACTTC CASSLGLVGETQYF
TRBJ1-6 - - TRBV7-3 TGTGCCAGCAGCCTCGAGGGAAATTCACCCCTCCACTTT CASSLEGNSPLHF
TRBJ2-7 - - TRBV2 TGTGCCAGCAGCTGGGAGCGGAGCTCCTACGAGCAGTACTTC CASSWERSSYEQYF
TRBJ2-1 TRBD2 few TRBV7-9 TGTGCCAGCAGCCTAGCCGTAGAGCGGGAGTGGCATGAGCAGTTCTTC CASSLAVEREWHEQFF
TRBJ1-5 - - TRBV6-2/TRBV6-3 TGTGCCAGCGCGACAGCAAATCAGCCCCAGCATTTT CASATANQPQHF